This TCR beta chain is from a study of technical replicates of blood from four donors. Assay: immunoSEQ multiplex PCR; the TCRdb copy retains only in-frame clones and omits some. The sample consists of 65,000 to 70,000 clones, over 80% of them appearing once. V lost 0 bases, J lost 1 base, and 1 base stayed unmatched. This CDR3 comprises 16 residues. Germline assignment: CDR1 LGHNA and CDR2 YNFKEQ. This receptor was obtained from a human donor in good health. Some clones in this sample may be carry-over from other donors' samples. The source material was PBMCs. This chain connects TRBV4-2 to TRBJ2-3, with TRBD2 identical over 10 bases. CDR3 nucleotide sequence: TGTGCCAGCAGCCAAGATCTAGCGGGAGGCACAGATACGCAGTATTTT. The encoded protein is CASSQDLAGGTDTQYF.